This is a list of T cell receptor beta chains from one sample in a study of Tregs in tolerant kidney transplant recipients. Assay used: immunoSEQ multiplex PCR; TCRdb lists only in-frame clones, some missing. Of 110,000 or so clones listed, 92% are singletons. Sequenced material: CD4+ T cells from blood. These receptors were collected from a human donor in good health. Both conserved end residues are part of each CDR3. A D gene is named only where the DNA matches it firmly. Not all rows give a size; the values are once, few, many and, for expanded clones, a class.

TGTGCCACCAGCAGAGGGACAGGGGGTAGCGAGCAGTACTTC,CATSRGTGGSEQYF,.,TRBV15,TRBD1,TRBJ2-7
TGCGCCAGCAGCGGGCGGGCCTTGATTGTAAGCTCCTACAATGAGCAGTTCTTC,CASSGRALIVSSYNEQFF,.,TRBV10-1,.,TRBJ2-1
TGTGCCAGCAGTTCCCACGGGACGGGAGATCAGCCCCAGCATTTT,CASSSHGTGDQPQHF,few,TRBV25-1,.,TRBJ1-5
TGTGCCAGCAGTCCACCATGGTCAGGGGGAGAGAACACTGAAGCTTTCTTT,CASSPPWSGGENTEAFF,once,TRBV7-8,TRBD1,TRBJ1-1
TGTGCCAGTAGTATAGGGACAGATCAGCCCCAGCATTTT,CASSIGTDQPQHF,.,TRBV19,.,TRBJ1-5
TGTGCCAGTAGTACCGCCACTAGCGGCGATACGCAGTATTTT,CASSTATSGDTQYF,.,TRBV19,TRBD2,TRBJ2-3
TGTGCCAGTACTCCGGGACAAATGAACACCGGGGAGCTGTTTTTT,CASTPGQMNTGELFF,.,TRBV19,.,TRBJ2-2
TGTGCCAGCAGTGCCCCAGGACGGGATAATTCACCCCTCCACTTT,CASSAPGRDNSPLHF,.,TRBV6-6,.,TRBJ1-6
TGCAGTTACCCTAAAGAGACCCAGTACTTC,CSYPKETQYF,.,TRBV20-1,.,TRBJ2-5
TGTGCCAGCAGCGCTAGACAGGGGGTAAGCGAAAAACTGTTTTTT,CASSARQGVSEKLFF,.,TRBV9,TRBD1,TRBJ1-4
TGTGCCAGCAGTGACTCGGGATTCTGGACGAGCGGGGTGGACACTGAAGCTTTCTTT,CASSDSGFWTSGVDTEAFF,.,TRBV6-4,.,TRBJ1-1
TGCGCCAGCAGCCGGGTCGGACTCGCAACTAATGAAAAACTGTTTTTT,CASSRVGLATNEKLFF,.,TRBV4-1,.,TRBJ1-4
TGTGCCAGCAGCTTAGACCCCGGCACTGAAGCTTTCTTT,CASSLDPGTEAFF,few,TRBV7-3,.,TRBJ1-1
TGTGCCAGCAGCCTTGGGGGGAATAGCGGGAGGGCCGTCTACGAGCAGTACTTC,CASSLGGNSGRAVYEQYF,.,TRBV5-4,TRBD2,TRBJ2-7
TGTGCCAGCTCACCCCAGGGGGTGAGCACTGAAGCTTTCTTT,CASSPQGVSTEAFF,.,TRBV18,TRBD1,TRBJ1-1
TGTGCCTCGGGGGGGGGCTGGGAGACCCAGTACTTC,CASGGGWETQYF,.,TRBV25-1,TRBD2,TRBJ2-5
TGCAGCGCTCGGGGAGGGGCCGGAGGCACAGATACGCAGTATTTT,CSARGGAGGTDTQYF,.,TRBV29-1,TRBD2,TRBJ2-3
TGTGCCAGCTCACCAGAACTGGGGTCCTACAATGAGCAGTTCTTC,CASSPELGSYNEQFF,.,TRBV18,.,TRBJ2-1
TGCGCCAGCAGTGCCGGGACAGGGGCTGGAAACACCATATATTTT,CASSAGTGAGNTIYF,.,TRBV10-1,TRBD1,TRBJ1-3
TGTGCCGAGGACAGGGGGGATAATGAAAAACTGTTTTTT,CAEDRGDNEKLFF,.,TRBV7-9,TRBD1,TRBJ1-4
TGTGCCAGCAGCCGGTCGGGGACGAACACCGGGGAGCTGTTTTTT,CASSRSGTNTGELFF,.,TRBV11-1,.,TRBJ2-2
TGTGCCTGGAGTGTACGGCTTGGTGGTTCACCCCTCCACTTT,CAWSVRLGGSPLHF,.,TRBV30,.,TRBJ1-6
TGTGCCAGCAGACGGGACAGTAGCAATCAGCCCCAGCATTTT,CASRRDSSNQPQHF,once,TRBV6-5,TRBD1,TRBJ1-5
TGTGCCAGCAGCGCAGGGGTTGCTGGAAACACCATATATTTT,CASSAGVAGNTIYF,.,TRBV9,.,TRBJ1-3
TGTGCCTGGAGTTTCCGGGACAGCTATAGCAATCAGCCCCAGCATTTT,CAWSFRDSYSNQPQHF,few,TRBV30,TRBD1,TRBJ1-5
TGTGCCATCCTGGACAGGGAGGATCAAGAGACCCAGTACTTC,CAILDREDQETQYF,.,TRBV6-5,TRBD1,TRBJ2-5
TGTGCCAGCAGTGAGTGGGGACCAAGCTCTGGGGCCAACGTCCTGACTTTC,CASSEWGPSSGANVLTF,.,TRBV6-4,.,TRBJ2-6
TGCGCCAGCAGCCAAGGCTCAGGGTACACTGAAGCTTTCTTT,CASSQGSGYTEAFF,.,TRBV4-1,.,TRBJ1-1
TGTGCCAGCAGCTTTGGGAACACCGGGGAGCTGTTTTTT,CASSFGNTGELFF,.,TRBV7-6,.,TRBJ2-2
TGTGCCAGCAGTTACTCGAGGGACAGGGTGAGCGGCTACACCTTC,CASSYSRDRVSGYTF,.,TRBV6-5,TRBD1,TRBJ1-2
TGTGCCAGCAGTGAGTGGGGAGCTAATGGCTACACCTTC,CASSEWGANGYTF,.,TRBV2,.,TRBJ1-2
TGTGCCAGCAGTCGGGACAGGGGAGGCACTGAAGCTTTCTTT,CASSRDRGGTEAFF,.,TRBV6-1,TRBD1,TRBJ1-1
TGTGCCAGCAGCTTTGACAGCGTGGGCACCATATATTTT,CASSFDSVGTIYF,.,TRBV7-9,.,TRBJ1-3
TGTGCCATCTCAGAGGCGGGGGGGGGCGAGACCCAGTACTTC,CAISEAGGGETQYF,.,TRBV25-1,TRBD2,TRBJ2-5
TGTGCCTGGCGACTAGGGGGCGCGGTTGAAGCTTTCTTT,CAWRLGGAVEAFF,.,TRBV30,TRBD1,TRBJ1-1
TGCGCCAGCAGCTCAGGACAGGGCAGTCAGGATGGCTACACCTTC,CASSSGQGSQDGYTF,once,TRBV5-1,TRBD1,TRBJ1-2
TGTGCCAGCAGTTTGGACGCTGGGTGGTCCACAGATACGCAGTATTTT,CASSLDAGWSTDTQYF,.,TRBV2,.,TRBJ2-3
TGTGCCAGCAGATTGTATAGCAATCAGCCCCAGCATTTT,CASRLYSNQPQHF,once,TRBV6-6,.,TRBJ1-5
TGTGCCAGCAGCACCGCCCCTGACTGGAGCGGGGGGGTGCAGTATTTT,CASSTAPDWSGGVQYF,.,TRBV5-6,TRBD2,TRBJ2-3
TGTGCCAGCAGCCCGACCAGTTCCTACGAGCAGTACTTC,CASSPTSSYEQYF,.,TRBV7-9,.,TRBJ2-7
TGCGCCAGCAGCCGACAGGGGGCGAGGAACGCTCAGCCCCAGCATTTT,CASSRQGARNAQPQHF,.,TRBV4-1,TRBD1,TRBJ1-5